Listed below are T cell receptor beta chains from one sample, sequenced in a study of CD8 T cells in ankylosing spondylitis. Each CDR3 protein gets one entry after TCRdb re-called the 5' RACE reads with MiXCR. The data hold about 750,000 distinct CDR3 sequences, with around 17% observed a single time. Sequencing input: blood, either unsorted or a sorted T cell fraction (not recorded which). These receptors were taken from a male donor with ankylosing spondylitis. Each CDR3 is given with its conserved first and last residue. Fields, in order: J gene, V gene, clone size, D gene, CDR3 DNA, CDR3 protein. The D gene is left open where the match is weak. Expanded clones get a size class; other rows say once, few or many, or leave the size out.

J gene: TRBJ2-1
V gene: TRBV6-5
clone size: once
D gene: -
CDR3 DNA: TGTGCCAGCAGTTACACGAGGGACTTCAGCTCCTACAATGAGCAGTTCTTC
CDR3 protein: CASSYTRDFSSYNEQFF

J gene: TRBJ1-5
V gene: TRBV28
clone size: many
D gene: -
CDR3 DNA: TGTGCCAGCAGTTTAGGGGGATTGGGCAATCAGCCCCAGCATTTT
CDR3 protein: CASSLGGLGNQPQHF

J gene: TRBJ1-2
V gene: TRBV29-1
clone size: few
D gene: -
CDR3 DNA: TGCAGCGTCCCTGAGGCAGGAGCTAACTATGGCTACACCTTC
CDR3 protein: CSVPEAGANYGYTF

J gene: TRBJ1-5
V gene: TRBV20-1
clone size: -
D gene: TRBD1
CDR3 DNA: TGCAGCGCCTGGCCCGGGACAGGAGACAATCAGCCCCAGCATTTT
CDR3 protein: CSAWPGTGDNQPQHF

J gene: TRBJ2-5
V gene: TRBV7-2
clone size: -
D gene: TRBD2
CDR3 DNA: TGTGCCAGCAGCCCTTGGACTAGCGGGGGGGTTGAGACCCAGTACTTC
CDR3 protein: CASSPWTSGGVETQYF

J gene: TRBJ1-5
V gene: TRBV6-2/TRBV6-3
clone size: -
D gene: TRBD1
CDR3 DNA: TGTGCCAGCAGCAAATCACAGGGGTCGGGCAATCAGCCCCAGCATTTT
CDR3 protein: CASSKSQGSGNQPQHF

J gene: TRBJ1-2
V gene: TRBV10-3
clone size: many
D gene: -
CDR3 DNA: TGTGCCATCAGACAGGGCCAGTTAGCTAACTATGGCTACACCTTC
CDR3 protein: CAIRQGQLANYGYTF

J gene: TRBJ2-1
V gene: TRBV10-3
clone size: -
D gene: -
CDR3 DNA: TGTGCCATCAGTGCCGACAGGATAGGTGAGCAGTTCTTC
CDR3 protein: CAISADRIGEQFF

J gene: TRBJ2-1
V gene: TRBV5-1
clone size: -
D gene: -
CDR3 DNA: TGCGCCAGCAGCTTGGTCACGAAAAACAATGAGCAGTTCTTC
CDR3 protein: CASSLVTKNNEQFF

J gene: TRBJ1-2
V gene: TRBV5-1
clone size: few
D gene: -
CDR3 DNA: TGCGCCAGCAGCTTGGGCGGGACCGCTGATAACTATGGCTACACCTTC
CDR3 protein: CASSLGGTADNYGYTF

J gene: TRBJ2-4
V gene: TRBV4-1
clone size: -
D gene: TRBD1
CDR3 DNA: TGCGCCAGCAGCCACGGACAGGGAAACATTCAGTACTTC
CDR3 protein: CASSHGQGNIQYF

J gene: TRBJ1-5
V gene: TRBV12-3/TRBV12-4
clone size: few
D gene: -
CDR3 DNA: TGTGCCAGCAGTTTTGGAGGCCGGCAGAAAAATCAGCCCCAGCATTTT
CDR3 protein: CASSFGGRQKNQPQHF

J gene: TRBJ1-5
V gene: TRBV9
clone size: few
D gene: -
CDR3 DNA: TGTGCCAGCAGCGGCCTCTGGGGCCCCTCTGCTTATAGCAATCAGCCCCAGCATTTT
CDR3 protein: CASSGLWGPSAYSNQPQHF

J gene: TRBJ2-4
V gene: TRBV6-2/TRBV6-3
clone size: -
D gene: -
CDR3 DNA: TGTGCCAGCAGCTCCGTAGGGCACAAAAACATTCAGTACTTC
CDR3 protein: CASSSVGHKNIQYF

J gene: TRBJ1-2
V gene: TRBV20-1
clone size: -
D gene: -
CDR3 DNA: TGCAGTGCTAGAACGTTAGGCTATGGCTACACCTTC
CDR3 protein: CSARTLGYGYTF

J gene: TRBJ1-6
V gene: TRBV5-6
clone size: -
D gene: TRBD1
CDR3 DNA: TGTGCCAGCAGCCTCGGACAGGGGGCGGTTAATTCACCCCTCCACTTT
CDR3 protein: CASSLGQGAVNSPLHF

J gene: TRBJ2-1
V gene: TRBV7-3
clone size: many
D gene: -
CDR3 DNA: TGTGCCAGCAGCTTACTCGGTACCAATGAGCAGTTCTTC
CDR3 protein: CASSLLGTNEQFF

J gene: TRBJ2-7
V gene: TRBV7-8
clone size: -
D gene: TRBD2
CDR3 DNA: TGTGCCAGCAGCTCCGGGACTAGCGGGGGGGCCTACTACGAGCAGTACTTC
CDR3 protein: CASSSGTSGGAYYEQYF

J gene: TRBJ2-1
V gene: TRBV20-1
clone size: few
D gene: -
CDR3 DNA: TGCAGTGCTAGAGCCCCGACTATGTACAATGAGCAGTTCTTC
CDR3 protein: CSARAPTMYNEQFF

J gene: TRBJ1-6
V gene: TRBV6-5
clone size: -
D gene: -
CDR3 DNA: TGTGCCAGCAGTTACTCGGGGGGGGCCTATAATTCACCCCTCCACTTT
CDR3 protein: CASSYSGGAYNSPLHF

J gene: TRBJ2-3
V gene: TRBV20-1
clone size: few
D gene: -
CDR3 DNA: TGCAGTGCCTCAGGGGCCCTCCGGGCAGATACGCAGTATTTT
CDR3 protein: CSASGALRADTQYF

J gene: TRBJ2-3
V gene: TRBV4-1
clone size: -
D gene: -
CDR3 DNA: TGCGCCAGCAGCCAAACTAGCCCGGTTGCAGATACGCAGTATTTT
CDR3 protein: CASSQTSPVADTQYF

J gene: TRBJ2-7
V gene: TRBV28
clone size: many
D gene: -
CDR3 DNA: TGTGCCAGCAGTTTGGGCGGGACCCAAAGGGGCGAGCAGTACTTC
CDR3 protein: CASSLGGTQRGEQYF

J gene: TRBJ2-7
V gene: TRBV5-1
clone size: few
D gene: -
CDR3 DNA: TGCGCCAGCAGCTTGGGGAACAGCGGCTACGAGCAGTACTTC
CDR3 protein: CASSLGNSGYEQYF

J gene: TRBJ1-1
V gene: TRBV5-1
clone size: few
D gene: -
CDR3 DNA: TGCGCCAGCAGCTTAACACCGGGACCGACGGAGGCTTTCTTT
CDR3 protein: CASSLTPGPTEAFF

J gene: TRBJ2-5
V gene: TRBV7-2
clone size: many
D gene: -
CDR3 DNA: TGTGCCAGCAGCTCAGGGTTGGGGGAGACCCAGTACTTC
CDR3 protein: CASSSGLGETQYF

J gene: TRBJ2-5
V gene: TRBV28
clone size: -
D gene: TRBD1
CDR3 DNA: TGTGCCAGCAGTTTCCTACAGGGGGCGCAGACCCAGTACTTC
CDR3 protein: CASSFLQGAQTQYF

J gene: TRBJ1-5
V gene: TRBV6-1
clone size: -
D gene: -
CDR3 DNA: TGTGCCAGCAGTCCTTCGGGGGGGCTAGGGCAGCCCCAGCATTTT
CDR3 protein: CASSPSGGLGQPQHF

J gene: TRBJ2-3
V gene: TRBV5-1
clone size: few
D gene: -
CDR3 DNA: TGCGCCAGCAGTCGGCAGGTCGCAGATACGCAGTATTTT
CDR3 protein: CASSRQVADTQYF

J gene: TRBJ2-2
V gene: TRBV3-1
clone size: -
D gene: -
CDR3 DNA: TGTGCCAGCAGTCGACAGCTCACCGGGGAGCTGTTTTTT
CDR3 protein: CASSRQLTGELFF

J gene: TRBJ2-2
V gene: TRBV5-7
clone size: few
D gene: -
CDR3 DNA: TGTGCCAGCAACTTCCCCCTATTGGGGGCTTACACCGGGGAGCTGTTTTTT
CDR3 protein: CASNFPLLGAYTGELFF

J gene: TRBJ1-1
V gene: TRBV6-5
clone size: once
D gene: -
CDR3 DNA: TGTGCCAGCAGTTACCAGGGGCAGGACACTGAAGCTTTCTTT
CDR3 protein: CASSYQGQDTEAFF

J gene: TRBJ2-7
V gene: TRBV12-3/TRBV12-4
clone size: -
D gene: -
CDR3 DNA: TGTGCCAGCAGTCGTACGGGACAAGCCTACGAGCAGTACTTC
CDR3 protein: CASSRTGQAYEQYF

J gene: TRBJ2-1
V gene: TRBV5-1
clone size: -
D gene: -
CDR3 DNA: TGCGCCAGCAGCTTGGTGGGGTACACTGAGCAGTTCTTC
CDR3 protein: CASSLVGYTEQFF

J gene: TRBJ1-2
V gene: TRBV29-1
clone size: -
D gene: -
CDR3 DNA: TGCAGCAGTAGAGTTGGCGACTATGGCTACACCTTC
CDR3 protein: CSSRVGDYGYTF

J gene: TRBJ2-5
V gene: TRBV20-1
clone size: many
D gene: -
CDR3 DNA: TGCAGTGCTAACCCGGGCGGTGGGGTCCAGAAGACCCAGTACTTC
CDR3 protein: CSANPGGGVQKTQYF

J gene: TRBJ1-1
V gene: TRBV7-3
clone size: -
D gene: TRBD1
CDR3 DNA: TGTGCCAGCAGCTCCACAGGGGGCGTCACTGAAGCTTTCTTT
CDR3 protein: CASSSTGGVTEAFF

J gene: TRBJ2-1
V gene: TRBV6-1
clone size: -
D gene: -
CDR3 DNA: TGTGCCAGCATGGGGGGACCGGCGAATGAGCAGTTCTTC
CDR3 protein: CASMGGPANEQFF

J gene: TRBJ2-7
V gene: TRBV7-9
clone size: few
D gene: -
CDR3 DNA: TGTGCCAGCAACAAAGATGGGCCCACCTACGAGCAGTACTTC
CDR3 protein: CASNKDGPTYEQYF

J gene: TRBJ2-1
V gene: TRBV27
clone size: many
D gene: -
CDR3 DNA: TGTGCCAGCAGTTTAACGAGCGGCTACAATGAGCAGTTCTTC
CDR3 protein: CASSLTSGYNEQFF

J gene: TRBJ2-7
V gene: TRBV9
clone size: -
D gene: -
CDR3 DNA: TGTGCCAGCAGCGCGCGGGACACCTACGAGCAGTACTTC
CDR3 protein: CASSARDTYEQYF

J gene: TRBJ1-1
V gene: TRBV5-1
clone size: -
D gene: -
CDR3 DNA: TGCGCCAGCAGCTTCGTGGGCCTGGACACTGAAGCTTTCTTT
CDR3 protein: CASSFVGLDTEAFF

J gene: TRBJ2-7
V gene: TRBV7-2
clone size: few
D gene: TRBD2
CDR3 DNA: TGTGCCAGCAGCTTCGAGCGGGGCGGGGGGCAGTACTTC
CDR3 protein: CASSFERGGGQYF

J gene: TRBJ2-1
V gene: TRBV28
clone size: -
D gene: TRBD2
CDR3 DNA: TGTGCCAGGCGTATCAGCGGGAGAGACAATGAGCAGTTCTTC
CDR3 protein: CARRISGRDNEQFF

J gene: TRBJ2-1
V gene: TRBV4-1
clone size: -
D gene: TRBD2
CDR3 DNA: TGCGCCAGCAGCCGTTCCGTTCGGACTAGCGGGAGGGGGTACAATGAGCAGTTCTTC
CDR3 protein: CASSRSVRTSGRGYNEQFF

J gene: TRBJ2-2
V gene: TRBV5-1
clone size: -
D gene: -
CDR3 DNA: TGCGCCAGCAGCTTGGTGGGCTGGGCGAACACCGGGGAGCTGTTTTTT
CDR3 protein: CASSLVGWANTGELFF

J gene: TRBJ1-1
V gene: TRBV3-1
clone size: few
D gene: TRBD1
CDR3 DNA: TGTGCCAGCAGCCAAACCGGGACAGTGAACACTGAAGCTTTCTTT
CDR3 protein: CASSQTGTVNTEAFF

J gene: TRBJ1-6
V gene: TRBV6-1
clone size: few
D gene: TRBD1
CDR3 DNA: TGTGCCAGCAGACCCCGACAGGGTCATTCACCCCTCCACTTT
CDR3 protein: CASRPRQGHSPLHF

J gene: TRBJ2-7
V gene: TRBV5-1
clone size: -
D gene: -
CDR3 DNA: TGCGCCAGCAGCTTGGCCTCTCTGGATCGGAATTACGAGCAGTACTTC
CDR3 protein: CASSLASLDRNYEQYF

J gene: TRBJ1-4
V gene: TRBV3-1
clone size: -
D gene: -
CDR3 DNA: TGTGCCAGCAGCCAACTGGGCGCTGGTGAAAAACTGTTTTTT
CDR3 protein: CASSQLGAGEKLFF